This TCR beta chain came from a study of blood T cell repertoires in COVID-19. Looking at the study overall: Acute and convalescent COVID-19 samples came from the United States, Italy and Spain. Sample material is recorded as cDNA or gDNA derived from T cells, B-cell-depleted T cells, or PBMCs.

V was shortened by 6 bases and J by 7 bases, with 13 bases between the two germline ends. CDR1 and CDR2 (germline): MNHNY, SVGAGI (reference sequence). The CDR3 contains 12 residues. In the original workflow: Using reference gene primer amplification, nucleated cell counts were estimated. This table comes from immunoSEQ multiplex PCR, and its TCRdb copy is limited to in-frame clones, with some not included. V and J calls and clone size are as listed in that table; D and trimming were resolved from the DNA. The table lists 250,000 to 350,000 clones, approximately 86% of them singletons. Sequences were obtained from peripheral blood. The V gene is TRBV6-6, the J gene TRBJ2-7, with a tentative D call TRBD2 (5 bases). This clonotype originated in a human donor with COVID-19, enrolled during active disease. The donor label of this sample is uncertain. This CDR3 reads CASRSSGSEQYF. The CDR3 nucleotides are TGTGCCAGCAGGTCCTCGGGGAGTGAGCAGTACTTC.